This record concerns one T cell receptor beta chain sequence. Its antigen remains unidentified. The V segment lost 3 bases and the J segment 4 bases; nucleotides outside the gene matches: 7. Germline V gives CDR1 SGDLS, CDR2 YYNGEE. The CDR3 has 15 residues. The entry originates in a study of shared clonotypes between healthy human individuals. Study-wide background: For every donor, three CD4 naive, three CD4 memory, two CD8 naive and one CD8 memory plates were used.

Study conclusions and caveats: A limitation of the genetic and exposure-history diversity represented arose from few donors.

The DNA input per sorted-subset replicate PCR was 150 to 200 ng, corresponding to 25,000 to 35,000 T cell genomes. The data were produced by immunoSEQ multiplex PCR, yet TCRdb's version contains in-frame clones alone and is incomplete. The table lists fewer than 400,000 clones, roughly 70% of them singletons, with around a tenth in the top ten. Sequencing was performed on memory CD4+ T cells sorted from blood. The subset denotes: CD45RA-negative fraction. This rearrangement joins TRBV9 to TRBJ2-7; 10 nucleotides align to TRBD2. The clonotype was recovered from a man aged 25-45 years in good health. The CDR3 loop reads CASSAQAGGAYEQYF. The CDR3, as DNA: TGTGCCAGCAGCGCCCAAGCGGGAGGGGCTTACGAGCAGTACTTC.